The sequence of this T cell receptor beta chain was determined in a study of T cells in Graves' hyperthyroidism and ophthalmopathy. Overall study results and limits: In simple terms, a model built on 13 V-J features told ophthalmopathy apart from stable hyperthyroidism.

RNA transcripts provided the source from which TCR beta CDR3 regions were amplified. First-round RT-PCR targeting the TCR CDR3 was performed with the HTBI primer set. TCRdb processed the multiplex PCR reads anew with MiXCR; each CDR3 protein has one entry. The table records a few hundred thousand distinct CDR3 sequences, about half of them present only once. As to this clonotype: Its antigen is not identified. Given a much more abundant clone one base away, this may be a read error.

Calling Graves' hyperthyroidism stable meant ophthalmopathy did not progress within 18 months. Germline assignment: CDR1 SGDLS and CDR2 YYNGEE. There are 16 residues in the CDR3. Trimming took 4 bases from V and 3 from J; bases not matched to a gene: 11. The receptor's source is a woman aged 18 to 35 with Graves' hyperthyroidism. Material: peripheral blood or thyroid tissue (not recorded which). The chain has TRBV9 and TRBJ1-2, with TRBD1 identical over 8 bases. The CDR3 DNA sequence: TGTGCCAGCAGCATTGGTACAGGGGGAAATGACTATGGCTACACCTTC. It specifies CASSIGTGGNDYGYTF. Supplemented by reference TRBV9 and TRBJ1-2, the full variable domain reads DSGVTQTPKHLITATGQRVTLRCSPRSGDLSVYWYQQSLDQGLQFLIQYYNGEERAKGNILERFSAQQFPDLHSELNLSSLELGDSALYFCASSIGTGGNDYGYTFGSGTRLTVV.